This T cell receptor (beta chain) appears in the sequencing data of a study of human T cells and chemical hapten exposure (dated by TCRdb to the early 2020s). The study in broad terms: For sensitization, 2% DPC in acetone was applied to a 2 cm by 2 cm area of upper inner arm skin. Weekly therapeutic DPC doses were additionally applied to the scalp of patients throughout the roughly 24-week study period. Patch tests used Finn chambers with 0.01% DPC on the upper back, scored after 6 days by International Contact Dermatitis Research Group standards. Alopecia areata with under or over 50% scalp involvement, alopecia totalis and alopecia universalis were represented in the patient cohort, which was mostly female. Libraries were pooled for sequencing, and per-sample TCR yields varied mainly because of small differences in library volumes within the pool. The study tracked peripheral blood TCR repertoire changes in vivo during primary and secondary sensitization to the hapten diphenylcyclopropenone (DPC) in alopecia patients. Blood was sampled from patients pre-sensitization (week 0) and at 2, 6 and about 24 weeks after DPC sensitization. For TCR sequencing, blood came from about 28 alopecia patients at anywhere from one to four time points (pre-sensitization, 2, 6 and 24 weeks).

Library preparation attached unique molecular identifiers to individual cDNA molecules for quantitative, reproducible TCR counting. Both TCR alpha and TCR beta chains were sequenced from each blood RNA sample. Under the source paper's analysis protocol: Samples had a median of about 96,000 TCRs, with a range from 23,224 to 690,600. The Decombinator software suite was used to annotate V, J and CDR3 in the TCR reads. For the PS versus PT1 abundance plots, all samples were subsampled to the same number of TCRs (28,000). TCRs were defined as expanded if absent before sensitization and observed at least eight times at the 2-week time point. Through fastp at Q25 and MiXCR, TCRdb rebuilt clones from the public reads, retaining in-frame beta chains. Every CDR3 protein is listed once, alongside the most common genes and DNA of its rows. TCRdb, not the authors, supplied the V and J calls. In all, the sample holds 3,000 or so distinct CDR3 sequences, and around 48% of those were seen once. About 5.3% of the sample belongs to the ten largest clones.

The label giving this sample's treatment or condition can be read as: therapeutic diphenylcyclopropenone sensitization with weekly scalp DPC. At each patch-test visit, blood was drawn before the patch test was applied. Patients were eligible if aged 18 to 70, diagnosed with alopecia and judged suitable for DPC therapy, and pregnant patients were excluded. Unfractionated whole blood was collected in Tempus Blood RNA tubes, and total RNA was extracted from that blood. V is pared back by 4 bases and J by 8 bases, with 9 bases lying between the germline termini. From the cysteine up to the phenylalanine, the CDR3 has a length of 12 residues. The entry retains the CDR3 DNA only, 36 bases that are in frame from base 1. CDR1 and CDR2, per the germline V gene, are ENHRY and SYGVKD. Turning to this clonotype: The antigen this receptor binds is unknown. Within one base of it there is no much larger clone, and no base qualities were kept.

General conclusions and limits of the study: No change with DPC sensitization was found in the number of TCRs above 1 in 1000 frequency, and no evidence of global repertoire structure alterations was found. All patients had alopecia, a presumed autoimmune disease, so their immune response might differ from that of healthy individuals. Patch test score correlated positively with the number of PT1 expanded TCRs, reaching significance at thresholds 8, 16 and 32 but not at 4. Repeated subsampling changed both the strength of the expansion versus patch-test correlation and the threshold at which that correlation became significant. Compared with pre-sensitization or healthy control sets, expanded TCRs formed significantly more large CDR3 similarity clusters, which is consistent with antigen-driven responses.

The input for sequencing was whole blood, taken before DPC sensitization or 2, 6, or about 24 weeks after (not recorded which). This receptor was taken from an adult with alopecia areata. Some clones in this sample may be carry-over from other donors' samples. This table probably holds off-target reads from a library built for another chain. The chain is assembled from TRBV10-3 and TRBJ2-1; confidence is insufficient to name the D gene. In nucleotide form, the sequence is TGTGCCATCAGTGGAGAAGAGGATGAGCAGTTCTTC. The encoded protein is CAISGEEDEQFF.